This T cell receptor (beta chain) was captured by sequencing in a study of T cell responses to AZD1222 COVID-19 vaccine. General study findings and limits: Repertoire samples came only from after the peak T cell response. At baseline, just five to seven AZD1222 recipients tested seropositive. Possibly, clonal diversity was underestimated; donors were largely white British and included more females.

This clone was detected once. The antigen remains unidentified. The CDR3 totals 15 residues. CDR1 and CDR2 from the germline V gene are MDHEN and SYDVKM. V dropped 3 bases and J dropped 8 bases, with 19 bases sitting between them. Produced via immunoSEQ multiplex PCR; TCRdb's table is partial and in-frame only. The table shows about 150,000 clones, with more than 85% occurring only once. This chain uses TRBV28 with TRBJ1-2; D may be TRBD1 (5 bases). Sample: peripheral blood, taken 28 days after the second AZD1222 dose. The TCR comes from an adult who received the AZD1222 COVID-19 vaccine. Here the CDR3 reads CASSFPFRGGHGYTF. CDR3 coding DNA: TGTGCCAGCAGTTTTCCGTTTAGGGGAGGGCACGGCTACACCTTC.